The 18 T cell receptor beta chains given below trace back to one sample, sequenced in a study of shared clonotypes between healthy human individuals. This table comes from immunoSEQ multiplex PCR, and its TCRdb copy is limited to in-frame clones, with some not included. The sample yields 1.5 million to 2.5 million clones, about 94% seen once. Naive CD8 cells lacked CD45RO and underwent positive selection for CCR7, leaving out terminally differentiated effector memory CD45RA+ cells. Sequenced sample: naive CD8+ T cells sorted from blood. The receptor set was obtained from a man aged 18 to 30 in good health.

With regard to this clone: The sample contains more than one DNA sequence encoding this CDR3. This chain uses TRBV28 with TRBJ2-7; D is unclear. Trimming removed 3 bases at V and 3 bases at J, with 3 bases between. This CDR3 is 11 amino acids long. Germline V gives CDR1 MDHEN, CDR2 SYDVKM. For the CDR3, the DNA is TGTGCCAGCAGTTTGCTCTACGAGCAGTACTTC. This translates into CASSLLYEQYF.

This clone came up a few times. The same CDR3 also results from other DNA sequences found in this sample. J is TRBJ2-7 and V is TRBV5-1; the match to TRBD1 covers 7 bases. Germline V gene lookup returns CDR1 SGHRS and CDR2 YFSETQ. With 4 bases clipped from V and 4 bases from J, the junction kept 2 bases outside the gene matches. CDR3 size: 12 residues. The CDR3 region is CASSPTGYEQYF. For the CDR3, the DNA is TGCGCCAGCAGCCCGACAGGGTACGAGCAGTACTTC.

The rearrangement uses TRBV6-5 and TRBJ2-7, with 10 bases matching TRBD2. There are 14 residues in the CDR3. The J segment lost 3 bases and the V segment lost 4 bases, leaving 3 bases of the junction unmatched. The germline V gene encodes CDR1 MNHEY and CDR2 SVGAGI. This CDR3 is CASSFKRGGYEQYF. For the CDR3, the DNA is TGTGCCAGCAGTTTCAAGCGGGGGGGCTACGAGCAGTACTTC.

This chain links TRBV5-1 with TRBJ2-3; D not resolved. The germline gives CDR1 SGHRS, CDR2 YFSETQ. The CDR3 runs 14 residues. With 0 bases removed from V and 4 bases from J, the gap between germline ends came to 9 bases. In DNA, the CDR3 is TGCGCCAGCAGCTTGGGCATTTTCGCAGATACGCAGTATTTT. It yields the protein CASSLGIFADTQYF.

The genes are TRBV29-1 and TRBJ2-7; TRBD1 aligns across 7 bases. The CDR3 has 18 amino acids. Germline V gene lookup returns CDR1 SQVTM and CDR2 ANQGSEA. J lost 2 bases, V lost 3 bases, and 19 bases had no gene match. The CDR3 DNA is TGCAGCGTTGAGGGACAGCCCGACGAATTTAAACGAACCTACGAGCAGTACTTC. It specifies CSVEGQPDEFKRTYEQYF.

The V call is TRBV11-2, the J call TRBJ2-7; the match to TRBD2 covers 8 bases. Germline-derived CDR1 and CDR2 are SGHAT and FQNNGV. The length of the CDR3 is 15 residues. After removal of 5 bases from V and 3 bases from J, the junction contained 9 bases not matched to a gene. This CDR3 is CASSPEVSGSYEQYF. DNA of the CDR3: TGTGCCAGCAGCCCAGAGGTCAGCGGGAGCTACGAGCAGTACTTC.

The genes are TRBV11-2 and TRBJ2-2; the match to TRBD2 covers 8 bases. CDR1 is SGHAT, CDR2 FQNNGV, per germline. The CDR3 consists of 18 residues. Trimming took 3 bases from V and 12 from J; bases not matched to a gene: 21. CDR3 in amino acids: CASSFSTGTRKTTGQLFF. CDR3 nucleotide sequence: TGTGCCAGCAGCTTCTCAACCGGGACTAGAAAAACAACAGGGCAGCTGTTTTTT.

The chain couples TRBV27 to TRBJ2-3, with TRBD2 matching 7 bases. V shed 6 bases and J 2 bases; nucleotides not matched to a gene: 11. Germline values: CDR1 MNHEY, CDR2 SMNVEV (reference sequence). CDR3 length: 16 residues. The CDR3 reads CASRTWASGDTDTQYF. Here the CDR3 DNA reads TGTGCCAGCAGAACTTGGGCTAGCGGCGACACAGATACGCAGTATTTT.

The V call is TRBV11-2, the J call TRBJ2-4; the D gene is possibly TRBD2 (6 bases). CDR3 length: 14 amino acids. Germline loops: CDR1 SGHAT, CDR2 FQNNGV. With 5 bases removed from V and 12 bases from J, the gap between germline ends came to 20 bases. This CDR3 reads CASSPQPPGVSQYF. CDR3 DNA sequence: TGTGCCAGCAGCCCCCAGCCCCCGGGGGTTAGTCAGTACTTC. The full variable domain, with the rest looked up from reference TRBV11-2 and TRBJ2-4, is EAGVAQSPRYKIIEKRQSVAFWCNPISGHATLYWYQQILGQGPKLLIQFQNNGVVDDSQLPKDRFSAERLKGVDSTLKIQPAKLEDSAVYLCASSPQPPGVSQYFGAGTRLSVL.

This sequence joins TRBV4-1 and TRBJ2-5, with D maybe TRBD1 (5 bases). V was pared by 1 base and J by 1 base, with 13 bases between. The CDR3 runs to 16 residues. Per germline, CDR1 MGHRA and CDR2 YSYEKL. The CDR3: CASSQVPGPLQETQYF. CDR3 nucleotide sequence: TGCGCCAGCAGCCAAGTGCCAGGGCCCCTCCAAGAGACCCAGTACTTC.

V usage is TRBV28 and J usage is TRBJ2-7; D is ambiguous. Germline lookup yields CDR1 MDHEN and CDR2 SYDVKM. Trimming removed 4 bases at V and 3 bases at J, with 10 bases between. The CDR3 has 13 amino acids. CDR3 loop: CASSSALVYEQYF. The CDR3 region has the DNA TGTGCCAGCAGTTCAGCGTTAGTCTACGAGCAGTACTTC.

CDR3 nucleotides: TGTGCCAGCAGTTTTCTAGCGGGGGTTGATGGGGAGCAGTACTTC. Its protein product is CASSFLAGVDGEQYF. V usage is TRBV6-6 and J usage is TRBJ2-7; 10 bases are shared with TRBD2. The V gene end was trimmed by 4 bases and the J gene end by 7 bases; junction bases not matched to a gene: 10. CDR1 MNHNY and CDR2 SVGAGI come from the germline V gene (reference sequence). The CDR3 is made up of 15 amino acids.

V gene TRBV9 combines with J gene TRBJ2-1; TRBD1 agrees at 7 bases. The CDR3 sequence is 15 residues long. Unmatched junction bases numbered 6, after V lost 2 bases and J lost 4 bases. Looked up from germline, CDR1 is SGDLS and CDR2 is YYNGEE. CDR3 protein: CASSVSRTGYNEQFF. In DNA, the CDR3 is TGTGCCAGCAGCGTTTCTAGGACAGGATACAATGAGCAGTTCTTC.

The rearrangement joins TRBV4-3 to TRBJ2-4, with a weak D call TRBD2 (6 bases). Germline assignment: CDR1 LGHNA and CDR2 YSLEER. V was shortened by 2 bases and J by 8 bases, with 19 bases between the two germline ends. The CDR3 is made up of 16 amino acids. In nucleotides, the CDR3 is TGCGCCAGCAGCCAACTTTGGGACTCCGGGGTGGACATTCAGTACTTC. This translates into CASSQLWDSGVDIQYF.

This rearrangement joins TRBV19 to TRBJ2-5; a possible D gene is TRBD2 (5 bases). There are 14 residues in the CDR3. CDR1 and CDR2 from the germline V gene are LNHDA and SQIVND (reference sequence). Between the trimmed V and J ends, which lost 5 bases and 0 bases, there was a span of 10 bases. The DNA for the CDR3 is TGTGCCAGTAGTCCGACGGGGTACCAAGAGACCCAGTACTTC. It translates to CASSPTGYQETQYF.

The V gene is TRBV6-1, the J gene TRBJ2-7; D is perhaps TRBD2 (6 bases). This CDR3 has 15 residues. Germline-derived CDR1 and CDR2 are MNHNS and SASEGT. The V gene lost 5 bases and the J gene lost 2 bases, with 16 bases spanning the gap. The CDR3 here is CASSRGTVLAYEQYF. The CDR3 nucleotides are TGTGCCAGCAGTCGCGGGACGGTGCTTGCCTACGAGCAGTACTTC.

J is TRBJ2-7 and V is TRBV5-5; 9 bases agree with TRBD1. V was pared by 0 bases and J by 6 bases, with 7 bases of the junction left unmatched. CDR3 length: 15 amino acids. From germline, CDR1 is SGHKS and CDR2 YYEKEE (reference sequence). DNA for the CDR3: TGTGCCAGCAGCTTGGACCCCGGGACAGGGAGCGAGCAGTACTTC. It specifies CASSLDPGTGSEQYF.

V usage is TRBV19 and J usage is TRBJ2-6; D gene unclear. The CDR3 totals 15 residues. The V end lost 4 bases, the J end lost 4 bases, and 11 bases lay between the germline ends. Germline values: CDR1 LNHDA, CDR2 SQIVND (reference sequence). The DNA of the CDR3 is TGTGCCAGTAGTAAACGGCATGAAGGGGCCAACGTCCTGACTTTC. Amino acids: CASSKRHEGANVLTF.